These 24 T cell receptor beta chains originate from one sample sequenced in a study of shared clonotypes between healthy human individuals. The table came from immunoSEQ multiplex PCR; TCRdb's copy has only in-frame clones and leaves some out. The top ten clones hold approximately 0.13% of a sample with 2,100,000 or so clones, almost 96% of them seen once. The sample comprised naive CD4+ T cells sorted from blood. As for subset: CD45RA+ positively selected. These receptors all stem from a man in his late teens or twenties in good health.

The chain links TRBV30 to TRBJ2-1; 7 bases line up with TRBD1. Germline-derived CDR1 and CDR2 are GTSNPN and SVGIG (reference sequence). The CDR3 loop spans 15 amino acids. Trimming removed 5 bases from V and 11 bases from J; junction bases left unmatched: 18. CDR3 bases: TGTGCCTGGGCCCGACTTAGGGGGCGAGCCTCCCAGCAGTTCTTC. It codes for CAWARLRGRASQQFF.

This chain uses TRBV7-8 with TRBJ1-1, with D perhaps matching TRBD1 (5 bases). The V end was cut by 4 bases, the J end by 2 bases, with 17 bases between. The CDR3 runs to 16 residues. CDR1 SGHVS and CDR2 FQNEAQ come from the germline V gene. The CDR3 DNA is TGTGCCAGCAGCTCGATGTTTCAGGGTATTAACACTGAAGCTTTCTTT. Translated, it gives CASSSMFQGINTEAFF.

The V gene is TRBV29-1, the J gene TRBJ1-1; TRBD1 matches 7 bases. V was pared by 5 bases and J by 1 base, with 4 bases of the junction left unmatched. The CDR3 has 13 amino acids. CDR1 is SQVTM, CDR2 ANQGSEA, per germline. The CDR3 coding sequence is TGCAGCGTTCACAGGGGAAGGAACACTGAAGCTTTCTTT. Amino acid sequence: CSVHRGRNTEAFF.

Turning to this clone: Other DNA variants within this sample encode the same CDR3. The chain joins TRBV6-5 to TRBJ1-1; D uncertain. The ends were cut back, 0 bases at V and 0 bases at J, with 5 bases in the middle. This CDR3 has 14 residues. Per the germline V gene, CDR1 is MNHEY and CDR2 is SVGAGI. In DNA form, the CDR3 reads TGTGCCAGCAGTTACTCTACTATGAACACTGAAGCTTTCTTT. Protein sequence: CASSYSTMNTEAFF.

The chain combines TRBV7-9 with TRBJ2-1, with 16 bases that match TRBD2. CDR1 SEHNR and CDR2 FQNEAQ come from the germline V gene (reference sequence). The CDR3 is 18 amino acids. V was clipped by 4 bases and J by 1 base; unmatched bases: 4. The CDR3 bases are TGTGCCAGCAGCTCGAGGGGACTAGCGGGAGGGTCCTACAATGAGCAGTTCTTC. Amino acid sequence: CASSSRGLAGGSYNEQFF.

The chain recombines TRBV6-1 with TRBJ2-1, with 9 positions matching TRBD2. Germline loops: CDR1 MNHNS, CDR2 SASEGT. Trimming cost V 1 base and J 6 bases; bases outside gene matches: 13. CDR3 length equals 18 residues. The CDR3 protein is CASSEEVVVAGVLNEQFF. The CDR3 DNA reads TGTGCCAGCAGTGAAGAAGTAGTAGTAGCGGGAGTACTCAATGAGCAGTTCTTC.

This chain connects TRBV7-2 to TRBJ2-4; perhaps TRBD1 as D (6 bases). The V end was cut by 1 base, the J end by 5 bases, with 12 bases between. Germline CDR1 is SGHTA and CDR2 is FQGNSA. The CDR3 runs 15 residues. CDR3 region: CASSLGRTVENIQYF. DNA for the CDR3: TGTGCCAGCAGCTTAGGTCGGACAGTAGAAAACATTCAGTACTTC.

The chain is built from TRBV30 and TRBJ1-5; possible D gene TRBD1, 5 bases. Trimming removed 3 bases from V and 4 bases from J, with 10 bases in between. In germline, CDR1 is GTSNPN, CDR2 SVGIG (reference sequence). The CDR3 consists of 13 residues. The DNA for the CDR3 is TGTGCCTGGAGGTCGACAGAGAATCAGCCCCAGCATTTT. Translated: CAWRSTENQPQHF.

The V call is TRBV18, the J call TRBJ2-7, with 11 positions matching TRBD2. This CDR3 is built from 15 residues. Germline CDR1 KGHSH, CDR2 LQKENI. Germline trimming cut 4 bases from V and 2 bases from J; bases unmatched to any gene: 4. As DNA, the CDR3 is TGTGCCAGCTCACACACTAGCGGGGGACCCTACGAGCAGTACTTC. Translating it yields CASSHTSGGPYEQYF.

The chain is built from TRBV18 and TRBJ2-2, with TRBD2 as a possible D gene (5 bases). The V end was cut by 3 bases, the J end by 3 bases, with 11 bases between. The CDR3 consists of 15 residues. Germline V lookup: CDR1 KGHSH, CDR2 LQKENI. CDR3 sequence: CASSPNLRDTGELFF. CDR3 DNA: TGTGCCAGCTCACCGAACTTGCGGGACACCGGGGAGCTGTTTTTT.

Comments on this clone: Other DNA sequences of this sample code for an identical CDR3. The chain has TRBV9 and TRBJ1-6; possible D gene TRBD1, 6 bases. The V end lost 2 bases, the J end lost 4 bases, and 10 bases lay between the germline ends. Germline-derived CDR1 and CDR2 are SGDLS and YYNGEE. This CDR3 has 15 amino acids. The CDR3, as DNA: TGTGCCAGCAGCGTTGACACAGGGTATAATTCACCCCTCCACTTT. Translation: CASSVDTGYNSPLHF. Based on the CDR3 plus reference TRBV9 and TRBJ1-6, the full variable domain is DSGVTQTPKHLITATGQRVTLRCSPRSGDLSVYWYQQSLDQGLQFLIQYYNGEERAKGNILERFSAQQFPDLHSELNLSSLELGDSALYFCASSVDTGYNSPLHFGNGTRLTVT.

The chain recombines TRBV6-6 with TRBJ2-5; D could derive from TRBD1 or TRBD2 (5 bases each). Germline-derived CDR1 and CDR2 are MNHNY and SVGAGI (reference sequence). The CDR3 loop spans 16 amino acids. Trimming took 8 bases from V and 4 from J, leaving 23 bases between them. This CDR3 is CASQGSGGPRGETQYF. The CDR3, as DNA: TGTGCCAGCCAGGGTTCAGGAGGTCCCCGGGGAGAGACCCAGTACTTC.

The rearrangement joins TRBV6-1 to TRBJ2-7, with D tentatively TRBD2 (6 bases). The CDR3 length is 15 residues. V was cut by 7 bases and J by 0 bases, with 16 bases left in between. Germline lookup yields CDR1 MNHNS and CDR2 SASEGT. CDR3 sequence: CASIEAGPLSYEQYF. The CDR3 DNA reads TGTGCCAGCATTGAGGCGGGACCACTCTCCTACGAGCAGTACTTC.

In DNA form, the CDR3 reads TGTGCCAGCAGAAGAGGGGTTGGGGGCGGCGAGCAGTACTTC. It encodes CASRRGVGGGEQYF. The genes are TRBV7-9 and TRBJ2-7, with D possibly matching TRBD1 (6 bases). CDR3 length equals 14 residues. The germline V gene encodes CDR1 SEHNR and CDR2 FQNEAQ (reference sequence). Trimming stripped 6 bases from V and 6 bases from J, with 18 bases between.

The chain carries TRBV18 and TRBJ2-5; 7 bases agree with TRBD2. Trimming took 1 base from V and 5 from J; bases not matched to a gene: 4. This CDR3 contains 14 residues. The V gene's germline CDR1 is KGHSH and CDR2 LQKENI. The CDR3 sequence: CASSPQSRGETQYF. CDR3 sequence (DNA): TGTGCCAGCTCACCACAATCGCGGGGGGAGACCCAGTACTTC. Full variable domain (rest looked up from reference TRBV18 and TRBJ2-5): NAGVMQNPRHLVRRRGQEARLRCSPMKGHSHVYWYRQLPEEGLKFMVYLQKENIIDESGMPKERFSAEFPKEGPSILRIQQVVRGDSAAYFCASSPQSRGETQYFGPGTRLLVL.

The chain uses TRBV2 and TRBJ1-2, with 9 bases aligning to TRBD1. The germline V gene encodes CDR1 SNHLY and CDR2 FYNNEI. This CDR3 has 13 residues. J lost 8 bases, V lost 6 bases, and 7 bases had no gene match. The CDR3 here is CASSQQGARGYTF. The CDR3 nucleotides read TGTGCCAGCAGCCAACAGGGGGCACGCGGCTACACCTTC.

The chain joins TRBV6-5 to TRBJ2-7; 9 bases fit TRBD1. The trim removed 4 bases at V and 5 bases at J, leaving 9 bases unmatched. CDR1 is MNHEY, CDR2 SVGAGI, per germline. The CDR3 runs to 15 residues. The CDR3 loop reads CASSSSGTGYHEQYF. The DNA for the CDR3 is TGTGCCAGCAGTTCCTCCGGGACAGGGTACCACGAGCAGTACTTC.

V and J are TRBV4-1 and TRBJ1-2; possible D gene TRBD1, 5 bases. The V end lost 3 bases, the J end lost 0 bases, and 17 bases lay between the germline ends. The CDR3 loop spans 17 amino acids. Germline CDR1 MGHRA, CDR2 YSYEKL. CDR3 in DNA: TGCGCCAGCAGCCAGGCGCCGGACCTGGGACCTAACTATGGCTACACCTTC. Protein sequence: CASSQAPDLGPNYGYTF.

In this sample, this clone turned up once. The chain carries TRBV1 and TRBJ2-7; TRBD2, as called in the table, went unchecked against the DNA. TRBV1 is listed as a pseudogene. The CDR3 is made up of 19 amino acids. DNA of the CDR3: TGCACCAGCAGCCATCATTGTTCTAGTAGCGGGAGGTCCCGCTACGAGCAGTACTTC. Amino acid sequence: CTSSHHCSSSGRSRYEQYF.

This chain uses TRBV13 with TRBJ2-1, with 11 bases aligning to TRBD1. V shed 5 bases, J shed 7 bases, and the junction held 10 bases outside the gene matches. Germline V lookup: CDR1 PRHDT, CDR2 FYEKMQ (reference sequence). This CDR3 spans 16 amino acids. The CDR3 DNA is TGTGCCAGCAGCGCTGGGACAGGGGGGAAAGTAAATGAGCAGTTCTTC. Protein: CASSAGTGGKVNEQFF.

V usage is TRBV5-5 and J usage is TRBJ1-1; 7 nucleotides line up with TRBD1. Germline values: CDR1 SGHKS, CDR2 YYEKEE (reference sequence). The J segment lost 12 bases and the V segment lost 0 bases, leaving 11 bases of the junction unmatched. The CDR3 spans 14 residues. CDR3 sequence: CASSLARDSLDSFF. The CDR3 DNA sequence: TGTGCCAGCAGCTTGGCCCGGGACAGCCTCGATTCTTTCTTT.

The chain uses TRBV11-2 and TRBJ2-2; TRBD2 agrees at 15 bases. This CDR3 contains 16 residues. CDR1 is SGHAT, CDR2 FQNNGV, per germline. The V and J ends lost 6 bases and 6 bases, in that order; junction bases with no gene match: 5. CDR3 in DNA: TGTGCCAGCAGACCGGGACTAGCGGGAGGCGCCGGGGAGCTGTTTTTT. Protein product: CASRPGLAGGAGELFF.

With regard to this clone: One end of the junction is discordant with germline, which a read error may explain. The chain uses TRBV5-6 and TRBJ2-7, with 7 bases fitting TRBD1. Germline assignment: CDR1 SGHDT and CDR2 YYEEEE. The CDR3 runs to 13 residues. In DNA form, the CDR3 reads TGTGCCAGCAGCTCACAACCAACGGACAGGAGAACCTTC. Translated: CASSSQPTDRRTF.

The V and J genes are TRBV5-4 and TRBJ2-3; D is undetermined. CDR3 length: 15 amino acids. Germline V CDR1 and CDR2: SGHNT, YYREEE (reference sequence). V lost 0 bases and J lost 0, with 8 bases in between. CDR3 nucleotides: TGTGCCAGCAGCTTGGTTTTACAGAGCACAGATACGCAGTATTTT. Translation gives CASSLVLQSTDTQYF. Full variable domain (remainder filled in from reference TRBV5-4 and TRBJ2-3): ETGVTQSPTHLIKTRGQQVTLRCSSQSGHNTVSWYQQALGQGPQFIFQYYREEENGRGNFPPRFSGLQFPNYSSELNVNALELDDSALYLCASSLVLQSTDTQYFGPGTRLTVL.